Following are 3 T cell receptor beta chains from one sample sequenced in a study of cytomegalovirus exposure and HLA in healthy donors. The PCR employed 60 Vbeta primers together with 13 Jbeta primers. Some clones are missing from TCRdb's copy, which holds only in-frame ones; the method was immunoSEQ multiplex PCR. Among more than 130,000 clones listed, over 60% were seen once. Sequenced input: PBMCs. The receptors come from a woman between 45 and 65 years old in good health and CMV-seronegative.

This clone has just one count. The chain employs TRBV27 and TRBJ1-1; 8 bases are a match to TRBD1. Trimming took 4 bases from V and 0 from J; bases not matched to a gene: 4. The CDR3 loop spans 15 amino acids. Germline V lookup: CDR1 MNHEY, CDR2 SMNVEV (reference sequence). DNA for the CDR3: TGTGCCAGCAGTTGGGACAGGAGTATGAACACTGAAGCTTTCTTT. Translation gives CASSWDRSMNTEAFF.

This chain uses TRBV7-3 with TRBJ1-2, with 12 bases identical to TRBD1. Germline values: CDR1 SGHTA, CDR2 FQGTGA. The V segment lost 4 bases and the J segment 6 bases; nucleotides outside the gene matches: 6. This CDR3 is built from 15 residues. The CDR3 sequence: CASSSPGQGADGYTF. The CDR3, as DNA: TGTGCCAGCAGCTCGCCGGGACAGGGGGCGGATGGCTACACCTTC.

V and J are TRBV6-1 and TRBJ2-2; 10 bases are a match to TRBD1. Germline V gene sequence: CDR1 MNHNS, CDR2 SASEGT. Trimming cost V 7 bases and J 7 bases; bases outside gene matches: 9. This CDR3 region has 15 residues. This CDR3 reads CASTDRGRQGGELFF. CDR3 coding DNA: TGTGCCAGCACCGACAGGGGGCGCCAAGGCGGGGAGCTGTTTTTT.